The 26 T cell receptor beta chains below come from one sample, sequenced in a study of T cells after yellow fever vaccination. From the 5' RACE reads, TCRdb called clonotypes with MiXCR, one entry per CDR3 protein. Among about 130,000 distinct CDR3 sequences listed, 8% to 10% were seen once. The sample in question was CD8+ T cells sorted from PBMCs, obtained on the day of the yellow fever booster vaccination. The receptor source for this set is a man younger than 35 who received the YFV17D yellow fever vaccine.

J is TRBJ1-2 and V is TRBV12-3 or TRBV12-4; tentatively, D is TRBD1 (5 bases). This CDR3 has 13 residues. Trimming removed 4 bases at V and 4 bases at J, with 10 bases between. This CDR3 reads CASSSAGTYGYTF. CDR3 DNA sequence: TGTGCCAGCAGTTCTGCAGGGACCTATGGCTACACCTTC.

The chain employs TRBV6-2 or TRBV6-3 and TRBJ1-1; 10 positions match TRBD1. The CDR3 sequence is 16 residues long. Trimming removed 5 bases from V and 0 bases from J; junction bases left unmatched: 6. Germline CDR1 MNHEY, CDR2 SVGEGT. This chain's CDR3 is CASSEGQGPMNTEAFF. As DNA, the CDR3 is TGTGCCAGCAGTGAGGGACAGGGGCCGATGAACACTGAAGCTTTCTTT.

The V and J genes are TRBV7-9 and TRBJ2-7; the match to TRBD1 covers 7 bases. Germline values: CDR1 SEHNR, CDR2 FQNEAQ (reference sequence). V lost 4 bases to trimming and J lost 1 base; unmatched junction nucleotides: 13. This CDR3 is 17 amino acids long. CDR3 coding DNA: TGTGCCAGCAGCTCGAGGGGGCGACAGGGAAGGTCCTACGAGCAGTACTTC. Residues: CASSSRGRQGRSYEQYF.

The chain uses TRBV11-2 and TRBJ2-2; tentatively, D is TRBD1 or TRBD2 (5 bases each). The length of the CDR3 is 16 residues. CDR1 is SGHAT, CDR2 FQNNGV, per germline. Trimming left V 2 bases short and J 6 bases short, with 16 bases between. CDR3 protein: CASSLSYRGLAGELFF. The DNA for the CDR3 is TGTGCCAGCAGCTTATCATATCGGGGCTTGGCCGGGGAGCTGTTTTTT. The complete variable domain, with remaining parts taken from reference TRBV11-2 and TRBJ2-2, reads EAGVAQSPRYKIIEKRQSVAFWCNPISGHATLYWYQQILGQGPKLLIQFQNNGVVDDSQLPKDRFSAERLKGVDSTLKIQPAKLEDSAVYLCASSLSYRGLAGELFFGEGSRLTVL.

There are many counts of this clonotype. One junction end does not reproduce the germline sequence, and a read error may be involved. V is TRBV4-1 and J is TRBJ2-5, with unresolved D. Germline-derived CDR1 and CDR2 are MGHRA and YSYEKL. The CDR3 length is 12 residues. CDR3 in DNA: TGCGCCAGCAGCCAAGACCAGGAGACCCAGTACTTC. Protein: CASSQDQETQYF.

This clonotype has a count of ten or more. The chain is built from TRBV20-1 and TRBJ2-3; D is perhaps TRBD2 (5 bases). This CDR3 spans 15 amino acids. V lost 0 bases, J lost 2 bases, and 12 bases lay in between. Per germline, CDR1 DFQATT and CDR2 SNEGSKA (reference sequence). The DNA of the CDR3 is TGCAGTGCTAGAGACGGGGATGGAAACACAGATACGCAGTATTTT. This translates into CSARDGDGNTDTQYF.

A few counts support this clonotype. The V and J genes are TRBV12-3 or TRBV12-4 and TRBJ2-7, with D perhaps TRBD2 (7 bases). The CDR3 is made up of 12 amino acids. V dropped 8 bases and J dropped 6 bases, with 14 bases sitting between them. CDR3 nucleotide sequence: TGTGCCAGCGGAGGGGGGGTACCCGAGCAGTACTTC. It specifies CASGGGVPEQYF.

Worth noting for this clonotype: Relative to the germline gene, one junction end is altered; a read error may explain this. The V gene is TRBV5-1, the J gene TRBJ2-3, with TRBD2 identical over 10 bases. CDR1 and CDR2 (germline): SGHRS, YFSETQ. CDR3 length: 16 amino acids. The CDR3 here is CASSLALAGLADTQYF. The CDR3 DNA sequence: TGCGCCAGTAGCTTGGCACTAGCGGGGTTGGCAGATACGCAGTATTTT.

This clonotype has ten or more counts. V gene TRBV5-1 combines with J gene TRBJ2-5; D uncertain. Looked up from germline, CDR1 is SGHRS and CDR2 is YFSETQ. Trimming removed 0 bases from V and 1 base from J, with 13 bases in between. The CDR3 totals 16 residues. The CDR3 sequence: CASSLDVQKTQETQYF. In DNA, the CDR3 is TGCGCCAGCAGCTTGGATGTTCAGAAAACCCAAGAGACCCAGTACTTC.

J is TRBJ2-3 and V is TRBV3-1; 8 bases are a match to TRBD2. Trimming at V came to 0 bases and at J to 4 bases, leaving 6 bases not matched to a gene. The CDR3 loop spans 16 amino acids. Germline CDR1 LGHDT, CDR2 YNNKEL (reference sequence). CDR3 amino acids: CASSQEWSGGADTQYF. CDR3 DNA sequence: TGTGCCAGCAGCCAAGAGTGGAGCGGGGGCGCAGATACGCAGTATTTT.

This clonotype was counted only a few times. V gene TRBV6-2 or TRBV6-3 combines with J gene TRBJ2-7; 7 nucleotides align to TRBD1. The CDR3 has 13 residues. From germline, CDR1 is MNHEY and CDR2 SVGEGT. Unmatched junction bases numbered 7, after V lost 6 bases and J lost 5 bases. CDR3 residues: CASSHRDRDEQYF. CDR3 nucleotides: TGTGCCAGCAGCCACCGAGACAGGGACGAGCAGTACTTC.

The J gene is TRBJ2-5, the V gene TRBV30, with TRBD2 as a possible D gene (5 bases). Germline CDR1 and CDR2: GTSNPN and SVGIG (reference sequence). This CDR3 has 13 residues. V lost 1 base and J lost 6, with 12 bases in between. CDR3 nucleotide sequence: TGTGCCTGGAGTGGGACGGGGAAAAAGACCCAGTACTTC. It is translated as CAWSGTGKKTQYF.

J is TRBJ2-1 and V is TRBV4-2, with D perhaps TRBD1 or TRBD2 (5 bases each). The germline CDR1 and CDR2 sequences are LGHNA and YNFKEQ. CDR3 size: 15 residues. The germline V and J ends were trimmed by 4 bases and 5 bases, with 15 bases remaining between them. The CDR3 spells CASSRGIGGNNEQFF. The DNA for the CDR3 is TGTGCCAGCAGCCGAGGCATTGGGGGAAACAATGAGCAGTTCTTC.

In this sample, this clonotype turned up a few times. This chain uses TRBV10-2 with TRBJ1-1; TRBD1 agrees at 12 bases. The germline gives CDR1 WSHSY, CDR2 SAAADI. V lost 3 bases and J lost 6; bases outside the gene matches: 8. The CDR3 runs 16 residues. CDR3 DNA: TGCGCCAGCAGTGATTGGGACAGGGGGCGAATGGCTGAAGCTTTCTTT. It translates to CASSDWDRGRMAEAFF.

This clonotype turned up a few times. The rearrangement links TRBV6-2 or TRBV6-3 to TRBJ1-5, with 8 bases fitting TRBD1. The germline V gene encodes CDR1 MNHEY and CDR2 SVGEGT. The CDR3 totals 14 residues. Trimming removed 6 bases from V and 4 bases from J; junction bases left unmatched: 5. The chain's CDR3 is CASRGQGSNQPQHF. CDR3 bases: TGTGCCAGCAGAGGACAGGGCTCAAATCAGCCCCAGCATTTT.

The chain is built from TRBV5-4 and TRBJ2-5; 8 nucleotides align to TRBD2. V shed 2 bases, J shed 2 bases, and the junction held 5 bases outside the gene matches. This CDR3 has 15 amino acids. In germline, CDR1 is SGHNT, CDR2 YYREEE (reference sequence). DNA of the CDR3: TGTGCCAGCAGCTTACAGCGGGGGAGGCAAGAGACCCAGTACTTC. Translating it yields CASSLQRGRQETQYF.

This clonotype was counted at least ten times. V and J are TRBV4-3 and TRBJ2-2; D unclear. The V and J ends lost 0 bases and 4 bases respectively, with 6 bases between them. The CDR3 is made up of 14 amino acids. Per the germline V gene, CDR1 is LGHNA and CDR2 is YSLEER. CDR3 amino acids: CASSQEDGTGELFF. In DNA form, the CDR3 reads TGCGCCAGCAGCCAAGAAGACGGCACCGGGGAGCTGTTTTTT.

The CDR3 DNA reads TGTGCCAGCAGCTCCGGAGAGGCGGCTGTCATTCAGTACTTC. This encodes CASSSGEAAVIQYF. V usage is TRBV7-8 and J usage is TRBJ2-4; D gene unclear. The germline V and J ends were trimmed by 4 bases and 9 bases, with 16 bases remaining between them. The CDR3 has 14 residues. Looked up from germline, CDR1 is SGHVS and CDR2 is FQNEAQ.

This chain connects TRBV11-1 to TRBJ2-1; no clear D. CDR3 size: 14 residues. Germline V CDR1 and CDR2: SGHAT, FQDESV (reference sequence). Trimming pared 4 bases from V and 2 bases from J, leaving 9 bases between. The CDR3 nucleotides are TGTGCCAGCAGCTCCCGGAGTCCCTACAATGAGCAGTTCTTC. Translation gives CASSSRSPYNEQFF.

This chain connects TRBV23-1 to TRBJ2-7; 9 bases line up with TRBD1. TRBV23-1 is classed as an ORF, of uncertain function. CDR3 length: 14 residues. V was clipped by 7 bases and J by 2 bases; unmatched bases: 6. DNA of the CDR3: TGCGCCAGCACCCGGACAGGGGACGCCTACGAGCAGTACGTC. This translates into CASTRTGDAYEQYV.

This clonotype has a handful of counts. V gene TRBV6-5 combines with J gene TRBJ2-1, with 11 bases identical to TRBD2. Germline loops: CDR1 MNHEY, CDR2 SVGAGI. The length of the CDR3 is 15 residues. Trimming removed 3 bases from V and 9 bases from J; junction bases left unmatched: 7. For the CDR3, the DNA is TGTGCCAGCAGTTATATAGCGGGGGGGATCGTTGAGCAGTTCTTC. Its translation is CASSYIAGGIVEQFF.

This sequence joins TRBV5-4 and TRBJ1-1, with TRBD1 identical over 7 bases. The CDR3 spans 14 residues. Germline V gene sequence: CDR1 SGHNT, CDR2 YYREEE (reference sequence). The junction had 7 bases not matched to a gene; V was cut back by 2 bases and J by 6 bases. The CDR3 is CASSFLTGRAEAFF. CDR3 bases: TGTGCCAGCAGCTTCTTGACAGGGAGGGCTGAAGCTTTCTTT.

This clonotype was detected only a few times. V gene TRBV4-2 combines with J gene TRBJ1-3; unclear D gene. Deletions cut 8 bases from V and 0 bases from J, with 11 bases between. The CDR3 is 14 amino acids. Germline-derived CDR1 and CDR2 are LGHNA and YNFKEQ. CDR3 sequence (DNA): TGTGCCAGCCGTGGTTTGGGCTCTGGAAACACCATATATTTT. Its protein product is CASRGLGSGNTIYF.

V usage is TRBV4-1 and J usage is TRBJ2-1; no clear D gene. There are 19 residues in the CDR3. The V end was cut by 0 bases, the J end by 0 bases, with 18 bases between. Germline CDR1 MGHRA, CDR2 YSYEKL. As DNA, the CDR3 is TGCGCCAGCAGCCAAGATTACGGGCAGACTTTCATCTCCTACAATGAGCAGTTCTTC. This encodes CASSQDYGQTFISYNEQFF.

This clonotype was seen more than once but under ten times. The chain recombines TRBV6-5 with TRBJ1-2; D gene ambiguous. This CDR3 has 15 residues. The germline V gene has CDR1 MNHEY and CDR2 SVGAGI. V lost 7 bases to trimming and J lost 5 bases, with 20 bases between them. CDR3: CASTPGGGREYGYTF. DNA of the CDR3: TGTGCCAGCACCCCCGGAGGAGGGAGGGAGTATGGCTACACCTTC.

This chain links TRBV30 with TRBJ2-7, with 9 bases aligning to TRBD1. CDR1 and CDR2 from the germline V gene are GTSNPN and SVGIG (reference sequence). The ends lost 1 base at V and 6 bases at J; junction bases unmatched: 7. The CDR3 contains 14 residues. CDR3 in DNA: TGTGCCTGGAGTGGCTGGACAGGGGAGGGCGAGCAGTACTTC. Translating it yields CAWSGWTGEGEQYF.